These 15 T cell receptor beta chains came from one sample sequenced in a study of blood T cell repertoires in COVID-19. Profiling relied on immunoSEQ multiplex PCR, and the TCRdb table lists in-frame clones only, not all of them. The table has some 260,000 clones, approximately 86% seen once; the top ten hold 0.65% to 0.95%. Sample: peripheral blood. These receptors were taken from a woman in her twenties or thirties with acute or convalescent COVID-19.

This rearrangement joins TRBV24-1 to TRBJ2-5; D is unclear. Trimming took 4 bases from V and 2 from J, leaving 4 bases between them. CDR1 and CDR2 from the germline V gene are KGHDR and SFDVKD. The CDR3 spans 12 residues. The CDR3 region is CATSDPQETQYF. CDR3 coding DNA: TGTGCCACCAGTGACCCTCAAGAGACCCAGTACTTC.

This clone is a singleton in its sample. V gene TRBV7-8 combines with J gene TRBJ2-7; TRBD2 aligns across 8 bases. V dropped 11 bases and J dropped 0; count of bases not matched to a gene: 3. The CDR3 runs to 12 residues. CDR1 SGHVS and CDR2 FQNEAQ come from the germline V gene. CDR3: CASGGPSYEQYF. The CDR3 coding sequence is TGTGCCTCGGGAGGGCCCTCCTACGAGCAGTACTTC.

The gene calls are TRBV2 and TRBJ2-4; TRBD1 might be the D (5 bases). Germline-derived CDR1 and CDR2 are SNHLY and FYNNEI. V lost 7 bases, J lost 4 bases, and 14 bases lay in between. The CDR3 extends over 14 amino acids. The CDR3 DNA is TGTGCCAGCAAAGGGGCTATGGCGAAAAACATTCAGTACTTC. This codes for CASKGAMAKNIQYF.

This clone was detected only once. The rearrangement uses TRBV7-9 and TRBJ1-1; the D gene is possibly TRBD1 (6 bases). The V end lost 4 bases, the J end lost 0 bases, and 24 bases lay between the germline ends. Germline lookup yields CDR1 SEHNR and CDR2 FQNEAQ (reference sequence). There are 19 residues in the CDR3. CDR3 nucleotides: TGTGCCAGCAGCTCCGGTATGTTGCGGGGGGCTATCGTGAACACTGAAGCTTTCTTT. Translation gives CASSSGMLRGAIVNTEAFF.

This clone was counted once. The J gene is TRBJ2-1, the V gene TRBV24-1; the match to TRBD2 covers 7 bases. With 4 bases clipped from V and 10 bases from J, the junction kept 12 bases outside the gene matches. This CDR3 contains 15 residues. Germline-derived CDR1 and CDR2 are KGHDR and SFDVKD. CDR3 coding DNA: TGTGCCACCAGTGACGGGGGGACTCAACGATGGGAGCAGTTCTTC. Amino acid sequence: CATSDGGTQRWEQFF.

The V gene is TRBV7-3, the J gene TRBJ2-1; TRBD2 matches at 11 bases. V shed 3 bases, J shed 5 bases, and the junction held 6 bases outside the gene matches. From germline, CDR1 is SGHTA and CDR2 FQGTGA. This CDR3 has 16 residues. CDR3 sequence (DNA): TGTGCCAGCAGCTTGACCACTAGCGGGGGAAACAATGAGCAGTTCTTC. Translation gives CASSLTTSGGNNEQFF. The full variable domain, completed using reference TRBV7-3 and TRBJ2-1, is GAGVSQTPSNKVTEKGKYVELRCDPISGHTALYWYRQSLGQGPEFLIYFQGTGAADDSGLPNDRFFAVRPEGSVSTLKIQRTERGDSAVYLCASSLTTSGGNNEQFFGPGTRLTVL.

V is TRBV29-1 and J is TRBJ1-4; D is perhaps TRBD1 (5 bases). This CDR3 contains 14 residues. Trimming removed 4 bases at V and 5 bases at J, with 14 bases between. The germline CDR1 and CDR2 sequences are SQVTM and ANQGSEA. The CDR3 nucleotides read TGCAGCGTTGCTGGGGGGTCGGGAAATGAAAAACTGTTTTTT. Translated: CSVAGGSGNEKLFF.

The gene calls are TRBV7-9 and TRBJ2-1; D ambiguous. Germline values: CDR1 SEHNR, CDR2 FQNEAQ (reference sequence). Trimming stripped 8 bases from V and 0 bases from J, with 5 bases between. The CDR3 is made up of 12 amino acids. CDR3 residues: CASFSSYNEQFF. The CDR3 DNA reads TGTGCCAGCTTTAGCTCCTACAATGAGCAGTTCTTC. The whole variable domain, remainder taken from reference TRBV7-9 and TRBJ2-1, is DTGVSQNPRHKITKRGQNVTFRCDPISEHNRLYWYRQTLGQGPEFLTYFQNEAQLEKSRLLSDRFSAERPKGSFSTLEIQRTEQGDSAMYLCASFSSYNEQFFGPGTRLTVL.

The genes are TRBV6-2 or TRBV6-3 and TRBJ2-1; 10 bases are shared with TRBD2. The trim removed 0 bases at V and 4 bases at J, leaving 3 bases unmatched. The V gene's germline CDR1 is MNHEY and CDR2 SVGEGT. The CDR3 loop spans 16 amino acids. For the CDR3, the DNA is TGTGCCAGCAGTTACTCGCCTAGCGGGAGTTACAATGAGCAGTTCTTC. Its translation is CASSYSPSGSYNEQFF.

This chain joins TRBV5-4 and TRBJ2-5, with D perhaps TRBD1 (5 bases). The length of the CDR3 is 13 residues. CDR1 is SGHNT and CDR2 is YYREEE in the germline V gene (reference sequence). V was cut by 4 bases and J by 4 bases, with 11 bases left in between. In DNA, the CDR3 is TGTGCCAGCAGCCGTAGCCAGGGAGAGACCCAGTACTTC. Residues: CASSRSQGETQYF.

This clone showed up just a few times. The CDR3: CASSQEDSNTEAFF. The DNA for the CDR3 is TGCGCCAGCAGCCAAGAAGACAGCAACACTGAAGCTTTCTTT. The genes are TRBV4-3 and TRBJ1-1; possible D gene TRBD1, 5 bases. The CDR3 has 14 amino acids. V was cut by 0 bases and J by 2 bases, with 7 bases left in between. Per germline, CDR1 LGHNA and CDR2 YSLEER.

The rearrangement uses TRBV21-1 and TRBJ2-7; the table's D call TRBD2 went unverified against the DNA. TRBV21-1 is marked as a pseudogene. This CDR3 spans 11 amino acids. CDR3 bases: TGTGCCAGCAGCAAAAGCAACGAGCAGTACTTC. It translates to CASSKSNEQYF.

The rearrangement joins TRBV5-6 to TRBJ2-5, with 10 bases aligning to TRBD1. V was clipped by 3 bases and J by 4 bases; unmatched bases: 0. Germline CDR1 and CDR2: SGHDT and YYEEEE. The CDR3 runs 13 residues. CDR3 in amino acids: CASSWTGGETQYF. In DNA, the CDR3 is TGTGCCAGCAGCTGGACAGGGGGAGAGACCCAGTACTTC.

CDR3 amino acids: CSAADSLAKNIQYF. The CDR3, as DNA: TGCAGCGCCGCTGACAGTCTAGCCAAAAACATTCAGTACTTC. The chain links TRBV29-1 to TRBJ2-4; TRBD1 might be the D (5 bases). This CDR3 has 14 residues. V was pared by 7 bases and J by 0 bases, with 13 bases between. Germline CDR1 SQVTM, CDR2 ANQGSEA.

The chain is built from TRBV10-2 and TRBJ1-1, with 8 nucleotides matching TRBD1. The CDR3 has 15 residues. The junction had 8 bases not matched to a gene; V was cut back by 7 bases and J by 1 base. Per germline, CDR1 WSHSY and CDR2 SAAADI. This CDR3 reads CASILRGLENTEAFF. CDR3 sequence (DNA): TGCGCCAGCATCCTCAGGGGGCTTGAGAACACTGAAGCTTTCTTT.